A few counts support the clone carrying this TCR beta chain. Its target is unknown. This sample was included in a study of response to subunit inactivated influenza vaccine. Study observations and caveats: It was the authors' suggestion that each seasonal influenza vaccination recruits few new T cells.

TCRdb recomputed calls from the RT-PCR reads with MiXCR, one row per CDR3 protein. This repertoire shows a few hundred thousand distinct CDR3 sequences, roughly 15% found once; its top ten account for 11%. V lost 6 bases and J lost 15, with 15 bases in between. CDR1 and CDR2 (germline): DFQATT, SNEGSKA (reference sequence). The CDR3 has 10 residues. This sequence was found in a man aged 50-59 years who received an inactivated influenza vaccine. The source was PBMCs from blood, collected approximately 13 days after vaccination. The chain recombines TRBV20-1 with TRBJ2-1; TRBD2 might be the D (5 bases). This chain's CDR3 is CSARTSKLFF. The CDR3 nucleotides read TGCAGTGCCAGAACTAGTAAGCTGTTCTTC.